This T cell receptor (beta chain) was identified in a study of blood T cell repertoires in COVID-19. About the research overall: Sources were T cells, B-cell-depleted T cells, or PBMCs; the material itself was cDNA or gDNA.

J gave up 10 bases and V 4 bases, and 8 bases lay outside the gene matches. CDR1 and CDR2 from the germline V gene are SGHTA and FQGNSA. CDR3 length: 13 residues. Clinical history as reported by participants underpinned cohort assignment. Produced via immunoSEQ multiplex PCR; TCRdb's table is partial and in-frame only. The sample contains 200,000 to 250,000 clones, 81% of which appear only once. Sequenced material: PBMCs or T cells enriched from blood (not recorded which). V is TRBV7-2 and J is TRBJ2-5, with 8 bases that match TRBD2. The receptor was isolated from a woman in her fifties or sixties with acute COVID-19. CDR3 amino acids: CASSSGLATFQYF. CDR3 in DNA: TGTGCCAGCAGCTCAGGACTAGCAACATTCCAGTACTTC.